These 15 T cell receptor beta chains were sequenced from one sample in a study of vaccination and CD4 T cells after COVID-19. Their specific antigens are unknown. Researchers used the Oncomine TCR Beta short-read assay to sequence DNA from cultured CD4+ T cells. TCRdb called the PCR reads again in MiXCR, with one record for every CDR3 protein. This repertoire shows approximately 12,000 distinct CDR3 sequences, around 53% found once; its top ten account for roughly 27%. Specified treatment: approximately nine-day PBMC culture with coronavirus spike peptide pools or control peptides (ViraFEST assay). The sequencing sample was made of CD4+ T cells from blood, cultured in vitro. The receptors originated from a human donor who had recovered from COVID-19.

Here the CDR3 reads CASIKGAGPSTDTQYF. The CDR3 DNA follows: TGCGCCAGCATAAAAGGAGCGGGTCCTAGCACAGATACGCAGTATTTT. The V and J genes are TRBV5-1 and TRBJ2-3; weak D call: TRBD2 (6 bases). Trimming removed 6 bases at V and 0 bases at J, with 17 bases between. CDR3 length equals 16 residues. From germline, CDR1 is SGHRS and CDR2 YFSETQ.

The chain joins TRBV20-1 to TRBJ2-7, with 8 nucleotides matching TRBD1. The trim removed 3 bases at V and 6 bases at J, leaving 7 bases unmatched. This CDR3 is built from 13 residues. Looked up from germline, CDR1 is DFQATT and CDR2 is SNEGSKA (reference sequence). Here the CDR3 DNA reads TGCAGTGCTAGCCGCAGGGGGCTGGGCGAGCAGTACTTC. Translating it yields CSASRRGLGEQYF.

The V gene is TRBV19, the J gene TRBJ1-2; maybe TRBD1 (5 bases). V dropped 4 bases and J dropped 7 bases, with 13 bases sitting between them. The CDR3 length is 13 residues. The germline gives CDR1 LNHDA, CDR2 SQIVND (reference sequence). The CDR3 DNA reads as TGTGCCAGTAGTAGCCGGGGGATCGGTGGCTACACCTTC. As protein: CASSSRGIGGYTF. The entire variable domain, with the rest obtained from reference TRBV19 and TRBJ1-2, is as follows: DGGITQSPKYLFRKEGQNVTLSCEQNLNHDAMYWYRQDPGQGLRLIYYSQIVNDFQKGDIAEGYSVSREKKESFPLTVTSAQKNPTAFYLCASSSRGIGGYTFGSGTRLTVV.

In nucleotides, the CDR3 is TGTGCCAGCAGTGAAGGTGGGAACACTGAAGCTTTCTTT. Its protein is CASSEGGNTEAFF. The chain employs TRBV2 and TRBJ1-1; D gene uncertain. Germline loops: CDR1 SNHLY, CDR2 FYNNEI. The CDR3 runs to 13 residues. Trimming removed 1 base from V and 1 base from J, with 4 bases in between.

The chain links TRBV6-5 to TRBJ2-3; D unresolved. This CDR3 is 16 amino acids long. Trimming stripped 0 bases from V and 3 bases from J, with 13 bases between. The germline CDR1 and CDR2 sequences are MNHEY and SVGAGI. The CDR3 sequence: CASSYSMESITDTQYF. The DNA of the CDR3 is TGTGCCAGCAGTTACTCGATGGAATCGATAACAGATACGCAGTATTTT.

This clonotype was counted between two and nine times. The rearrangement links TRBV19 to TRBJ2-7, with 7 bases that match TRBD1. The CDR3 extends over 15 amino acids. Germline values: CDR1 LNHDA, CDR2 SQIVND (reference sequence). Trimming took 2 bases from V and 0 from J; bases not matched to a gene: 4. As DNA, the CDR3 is TGTGCCAGTAGTATATGGGACAGCAGCTCCTACGAGCAGTACTTC. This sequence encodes CASSIWDSSSYEQYF. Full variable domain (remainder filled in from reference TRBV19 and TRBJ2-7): DGGITQSPKYLFRKEGQNVTLSCEQNLNHDAMYWYRQDPGQGLRLIYYSQIVNDFQKGDIAEGYSVSREKKESFPLTVTSAQKNPTAFYLCASSIWDSSSYEQYFGPGTRLTVT.

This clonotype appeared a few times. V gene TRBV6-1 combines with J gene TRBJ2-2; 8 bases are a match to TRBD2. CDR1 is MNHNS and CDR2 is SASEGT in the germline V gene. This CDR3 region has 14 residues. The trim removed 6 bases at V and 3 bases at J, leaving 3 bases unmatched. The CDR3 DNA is TGTGCCAGCAGGCCTAGCGGGTACACCGGGGAGCTGTTTTTT. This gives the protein CASRPSGYTGELFF.

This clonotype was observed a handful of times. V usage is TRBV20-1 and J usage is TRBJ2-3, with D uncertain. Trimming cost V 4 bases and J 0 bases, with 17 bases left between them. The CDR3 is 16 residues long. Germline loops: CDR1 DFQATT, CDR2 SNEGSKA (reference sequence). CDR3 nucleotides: TGCAGTGCTACTCAAGGGCAGCCATCTAGCACAGATACGCAGTATTTT. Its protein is CSATQGQPSSTDTQYF.

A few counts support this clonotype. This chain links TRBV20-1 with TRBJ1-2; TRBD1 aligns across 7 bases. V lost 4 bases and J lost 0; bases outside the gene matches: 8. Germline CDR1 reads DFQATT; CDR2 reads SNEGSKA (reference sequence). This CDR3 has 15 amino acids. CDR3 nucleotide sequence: TGCAGTGCTATAAGGGACAGTAGGTCTAACTATGGCTACACCTTC. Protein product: CSAIRDSRSNYGYTF.

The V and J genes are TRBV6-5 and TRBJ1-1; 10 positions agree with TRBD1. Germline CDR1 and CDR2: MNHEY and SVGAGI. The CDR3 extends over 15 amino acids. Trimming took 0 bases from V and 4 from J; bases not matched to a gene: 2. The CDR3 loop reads CASSYSGTGVTEAFF. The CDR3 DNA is TGTGCCAGCAGTTACTCCGGGACAGGGGTCACTGAAGCTTTCTTT.

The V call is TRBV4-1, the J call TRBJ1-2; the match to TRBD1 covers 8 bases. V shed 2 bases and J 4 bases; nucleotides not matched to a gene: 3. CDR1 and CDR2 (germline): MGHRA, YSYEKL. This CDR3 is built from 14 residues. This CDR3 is CASSQPGQVYGYTF. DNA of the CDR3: TGCGCCAGCAGCCAACCGGGACAGGTCTATGGCTACACCTTC.

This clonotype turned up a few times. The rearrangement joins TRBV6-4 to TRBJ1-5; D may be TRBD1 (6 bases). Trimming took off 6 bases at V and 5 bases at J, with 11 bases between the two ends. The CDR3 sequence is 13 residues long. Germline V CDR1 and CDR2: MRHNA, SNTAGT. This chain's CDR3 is CASSQEGDQPQHF. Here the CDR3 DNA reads TGTGCCAGCAGCCAGGAGGGGGATCAGCCCCAGCATTTT.

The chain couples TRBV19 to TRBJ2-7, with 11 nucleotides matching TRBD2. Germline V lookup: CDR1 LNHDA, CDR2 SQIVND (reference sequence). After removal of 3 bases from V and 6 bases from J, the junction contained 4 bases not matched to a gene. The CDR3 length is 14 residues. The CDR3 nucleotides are TGTGCCAGTAGTATCCCGGGACTAGCGGCCGAGCAGTACTTC. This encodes CASSIPGLAAEQYF.

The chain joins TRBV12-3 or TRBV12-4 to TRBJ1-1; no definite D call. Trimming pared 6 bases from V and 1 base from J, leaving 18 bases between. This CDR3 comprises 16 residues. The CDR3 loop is CASRRRAGSSNTEAFF. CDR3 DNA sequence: TGTGCCAGCAGACGTAGAGCCGGGTCGTCGAACACTGAAGCTTTCTTT.

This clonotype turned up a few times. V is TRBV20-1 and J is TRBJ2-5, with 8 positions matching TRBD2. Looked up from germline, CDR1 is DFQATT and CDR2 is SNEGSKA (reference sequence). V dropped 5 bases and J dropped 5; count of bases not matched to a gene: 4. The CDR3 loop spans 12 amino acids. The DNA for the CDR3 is TGCAGTGCTTATAGCGGGGCGGAGACCCAGTACTTC. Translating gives CSAYSGAETQYF.